This T cell receptor beta chain derives from a study of glioma-infiltrating T cells after dendritic cell vaccination. Study background: Dendritic cell vaccination trial patients had either newly diagnosed or recurrent glioblastoma. Notes on the study in general: Longer survival after dendritic cell vaccination followed higher pretreatment TIL content. Higher TCR clonality did not directly relate to longer survival.

Germline V lookup: CDR1 SGHAT, CDR2 FQNNGV. Trimming took 1 base from V and 6 from J; bases not matched to a gene: 6. This CDR3 spans 15 amino acids. This clone showed up just a few times. Antigen specificity is unknown. Time point meaning: after dendritic cell vaccination, including at tumor progression/relapse. Fresh-frozen tumor tissue and more than two years of survival data were available for all. Produced via immunoSEQ multiplex PCR; TCRdb's table is partial and in-frame only. The sample lists roughly 62,000 clones; about 80% were seen once. The origin of this receptor is a human donor with glioblastoma. The sample here was blood, taken after dendritic cell vaccination. This chain joins TRBV11-2 and TRBJ2-7, with 10 bases lining up with TRBD2. CDR3 sequence (DNA): TGTGCCAGCAGCTTAGGTCTGCTAGCGGGGGCCGAGCAGTACTTC. The encoded protein is CASSLGLLAGAEQYF.